This T cell receptor beta chain was identified during a study of T and B cells in COVID-19 patients. Looking at the study overall: Blood was sampled from COVID-19 patients who were either actively infected or recovered. The recovered cohort's median age was 34 years, versus about 67 years in active infection.

This clonotype occurred a few times. Its specificity is not known. Each TRB amplification used roughly 220-550 ng of genomic DNA from blood. BIOMED2 TRB-A/B primer pools were used in multiplex TRB PCR. TCRdb reanalysed the multiplex PCR reads using MiXCR and keeps one entry per CDR3 protein. This sample has under 5,000 distinct CDR3 sequences, with less than 40% found just once. The CDR3 covers 15 residues. J was trimmed by 0 bases and V by 3 bases; bases with no gene match: 2. General study results and limits: Patients with COVID-19 reportedly showed strongly skewed T cell receptor beta variable and joining gene usage. The recovered cohort had roughly 2,200 exclusive TCR clusters, including 31 low generation probability clusters.

Sequencing was performed on blood. This TCR derives from a human donor who had recovered from COVID-19. The chain has TRBV12-3 or TRBV12-4 and TRBJ1-2; 9 bases line up with TRBD1. CDR3 in DNA: TGTGCCAGCAGTTTTTGGACAGGGGCTAACTATGGCTACACCTTC. It is translated as CASSFWTGANYGYTF.